Below, 31 T cell receptor beta chains from the same sample are listed, as sequenced in a study of cytomegalovirus exposure and HLA in healthy donors (dated by TCRdb to the late 2010s). The receptor library was made with the immunoSEQ multiplex PCR assay. The immuneACCESS repertoire file appears here via TCRdb, limited to in-frame rearrangements. These files lack a portion of the clones; in checked studies, under half of the deficit traces to unresolved V genes, and the cause of the others is not known. The sample table lists around 73,000 clones, roughly 89% of them with a count of one. The ten largest clones add up to 3% to 4% of the sample. The sequenced sample was PBMCs. Every receptor here comes from a woman between 18 and 29 years old in good health and CMV-seropositive.

CDR3 nucleotide sequence: TGTGCCAGCAGTCCCTACGGAGGCGGAACGCAGTATTTT. This gives the protein CASSPYGGGTQYF. The chain joins TRBV27 to TRBJ2-3, with D possibly being TRBD2 (5 bases). Germline V lookup: CDR1 MNHEY, CDR2 SMNVEV (reference sequence). Trimming took 5 bases from V and 9 from J, leaving 15 bases between them. The CDR3 length is 13 residues.

The chain combines TRBV2 with TRBJ1-1, with no clear D. The germline CDR1 and CDR2 sequences are SNHLY and FYNNEI. The germline V and J ends were trimmed by 5 bases and 0 bases, with 10 bases remaining between them. This CDR3 is 14 amino acids long. Here the CDR3 DNA reads TGTGCCAGCAGTAAAGACAAACTGAACACTGAAGCTTTCTTT. Its translation: CASSKDKLNTEAFF.

This chain uses TRBV13 with TRBJ2-5; D is perhaps TRBD1 (5 bases). From germline, CDR1 is PRHDT and CDR2 FYEKMQ (reference sequence). V gave up 0 bases and J gave up 4 bases, with 9 bases separating them. The CDR3 spans 14 residues. This chain's CDR3 is CASSLGAQGETQYF. The CDR3 DNA reads as TGTGCCAGCAGCTTAGGAGCCCAGGGAGAGACCCAGTACTTC.

The rearrangement uses TRBV7-9 and TRBJ1-6; 11 nucleotides align to TRBD1. The CDR3 is made up of 17 amino acids. Germline loops: CDR1 SEHNR, CDR2 FQNEAQ (reference sequence). After removal of 1 base from V and 10 bases from J, the junction contained 9 bases not matched to a gene. The CDR3 protein is CASSLVRGQGAGSPLHF. The CDR3 DNA reads as TGTGCCAGCAGCTTAGTCCGAGGACAGGGGGCCGGGTCACCCCTCCACTTT.

The DNA for the CDR3 is TGCGCCAGCAGCCAAGAGCGTGTCGGGACAGGGACCACCGGGGAGCTGTTTTTT. This translates into CASSQERVGTGTTGELFF. The rearrangement uses TRBV4-1 and TRBJ2-2; 9 bases line up with TRBD1. The germline V gene has CDR1 MGHRA and CDR2 YSYEKL. The CDR3 covers 18 residues. Germline trimming cut 0 bases from V and 4 bases from J; bases unmatched to any gene: 9.

The chain is built from TRBV5-1 and TRBJ1-6; 9 nucleotides align to TRBD1. CDR1 is SGHRS and CDR2 is YFSETQ in the germline V gene. The trim removed 4 bases at V and 9 bases at J, leaving 14 bases unmatched. The CDR3 has 17 residues. CDR3 in DNA: TGCGCCAGCAGCAGGGGGACCTCGACAGGGGGTAGTTCACCCCTCCACTTT. Translating it yields CASSRGTSTGGSSPLHF.

The rearrangement uses TRBV4-1 and TRBJ1-5; 8 positions agree with TRBD1. The CDR3 is 13 amino acids. After removal of 3 bases from V and 5 bases from J, the junction contained 0 bases not matched to a gene. Per germline, CDR1 MGHRA and CDR2 YSYEKL. In DNA form, the CDR3 reads TGCGCCAGCAGCCAGGACAGGGATCAGCCCCAGCATTTT. Translated: CASSQDRDQPQHF.

This clone was picked up a small number of times. The chain links TRBV15 to TRBJ2-7; D gene uncertain. Germline V gene sequence: CDR1 LNHNV, CDR2 YYDKDF (reference sequence). The V end lost 1 base, the J end lost 4 bases, and 5 bases lay between the germline ends. There are 12 residues in the CDR3. The CDR3: CATSRGSYEQYF. The CDR3 nucleotides read TGTGCCACCAGCAGAGGCAGTTACGAGCAGTACTTC.

V and J are TRBV2 and TRBJ2-2, with D possibly TRBD1 on 6 matching bases. Germline values: CDR1 SNHLY, CDR2 FYNNEI. Trimming left V 1 base short and J 3 bases short, with 12 bases between. The CDR3 is made up of 16 amino acids. DNA for the CDR3: TGTGCCAGCAGTGAAGAGGGGCAGGGGTACACCGGGGAGCTGTTTTTT. Translating gives CASSEEGQGYTGELFF.

This rearrangement joins TRBV27 to TRBJ1-5, with 9 bases fitting TRBD1. J lost 4 bases, V lost 4 bases, and 2 bases had no gene match. Germline assignment: CDR1 MNHEY and CDR2 SMNVEV (reference sequence). This CDR3 has 14 amino acids. CDR3 in DNA: TGTGCCAGCAGTTCCGGACAGGGGAATCAGCCCCAGCATTTT. Protein product: CASSSGQGNQPQHF.

This rearrangement joins TRBV5-6 to TRBJ1-5; tentative D call: TRBD1 (6 bases). This CDR3 has 17 residues. Germline V gene sequence: CDR1 SGHDT, CDR2 YYEEEE. V was shortened by 4 bases and J by 0 bases, with 17 bases between the two germline ends. CDR3 sequence reads: CASSASWTASSNQPQHF. In DNA, the CDR3 is TGTGCCAGCAGCGCCAGTTGGACAGCGTCTAGCAATCAGCCCCAGCATTTT.

The chain employs TRBV15 and TRBJ2-7; 8 bases fit TRBD1. V dropped 2 bases and J dropped 5; count of bases not matched to a gene: 8. The CDR3 totals 15 residues. Germline V CDR1 and CDR2: LNHNV, YYDKDF (reference sequence). The CDR3 protein is CATSRTRTGFDEQYF. The CDR3 bases are TGTGCCACCAGCAGAACCCGGACAGGGTTCGACGAGCAGTACTTC.

As for this clone: The sample contains more than one DNA sequence encoding this CDR3. The chain recombines TRBV6-5 with TRBJ1-5; 7 positions match TRBD1. Per the germline V gene, CDR1 is MNHEY and CDR2 is SVGAGI. V shed 6 bases, J shed 0 bases, and the junction held 5 bases outside the gene matches. This CDR3 spans 15 amino acids. The chain's CDR3 is CASRDGTVSNQPQHF. The CDR3 coding sequence is TGTGCCAGCAGGGACGGGACAGTTAGCAATCAGCCCCAGCATTTT.

The chain combines TRBV2 with TRBJ2-7; TRBD1 matches 10 bases. Trimming took 0 bases from V and 5 from J; bases not matched to a gene: 16. From germline, CDR1 is SNHLY and CDR2 FYNNEI. CDR3 length: 19 residues. Written as DNA, the CDR3 is TGTGCCAGCAGTGAAGCAGGACAGGGGGAAGCGGGCGGCCTTAACGAGCAGTACTTC. It codes for CASSEAGQGEAGGLNEQYF.

CDR3 nucleotides: TGTGCCAGCAGCGAATGGAAGGGGTTTGACGAGCAGTACTTC. It yields the protein CASSEWKGFDEQYF. The chain links TRBV6-1 to TRBJ2-7, with TRBD1 as a possible D gene (5 bases). From germline, CDR1 is MNHNS and CDR2 SASEGT. The CDR3 extends over 14 amino acids. V shed 6 bases and J shed 5 bases, with 17 bases lying between them.

The count of this clone is one. The V gene is TRBV2, the J gene TRBJ1-1; D is ambiguous. V was trimmed by 4 bases and J by 0 bases, leaving 12 bases between them. Germline V lookup: CDR1 SNHLY, CDR2 FYNNEI. This CDR3 contains 15 residues. The CDR3 nucleotides read TGTGCCAGCAGTGTTTGGCGGGGAATGAACACTGAAGCTTTCTTT. This sequence encodes CASSVWRGMNTEAFF. The full variable domain, rest sourced from reference TRBV2 and TRBJ1-1, is EPEVTQTPSHQVTQMGQEVILRCVPISNHLYFYWYRQILGQKVEFLVSFYNNEISEKSEIFDDQFSVERPDGSNFTLKIRSTKLEDSAMYFCASSVWRGMNTEAFFGQGTRLTVV.

This sequence joins TRBV29-1 and TRBJ2-1; 15 bases line up with TRBD2. V lost 6 bases and J lost 2; bases outside the gene matches: 8. Germline CDR1 is SQVTM and CDR2 is ANQGSEA. The CDR3 is 17 residues long. CDR3 nucleotide sequence: TGCAGCGTCGTCCCGGGACTAGCGGGAGGCCCCTACAATGAGCAGTTCTTC. Residues: CSVVPGLAGGPYNEQFF.

The chain employs TRBV6-1 and TRBJ2-1, with 13 bases matching TRBD2. CDR1 and CDR2 (germline): MNHNS, SASEGT. The CDR3 extends over 15 amino acids. Trimming took 4 bases from V and 6 from J; bases not matched to a gene: 3. CDR3 coding DNA: TGTGCCAGCAGTGGGGGACTAGCGGGATTCAATGAGCAGTTCTTC. Translating gives CASSGGLAGFNEQFF.

The CDR3 DNA reads TGTGCCAGCAGCTTACACGCTTCCTCCTCTGGAAACACCATATATTTT. This sequence encodes CASSLHASSSGNTIYF. The V and J genes are TRBV5-6 and TRBJ1-3; no clear D. Per germline, CDR1 SGHDT and CDR2 YYEEEE. Trimming stripped 2 bases from V and 0 bases from J, with 12 bases between. This CDR3 spans 16 amino acids. Together with reference TRBV5-6 and TRBJ1-3, the CDR3 gives the full variable domain: DAGVTQSPTHLIKTRGQQVTLRCSPKSGHDTVSWYQQALGQGPQFIFQYYEEEERQRGNFPDRFSGHQFPNYSSELNVNALLLGDSALYLCASSLHASSSGNTIYFGEGSWLTVV.

V gene TRBV19 combines with J gene TRBJ2-6, with TRBD1 identical over 8 bases. The V gene end was trimmed by 4 bases and the J gene end by 3 bases; junction bases not matched to a gene: 14. CDR1 LNHDA and CDR2 SQIVND come from the germline V gene (reference sequence). The CDR3 extends over 19 amino acids. The CDR3 reads CASSNTGGGSGSGANVLTF. CDR3 bases: TGTGCCAGTAGTAACACAGGGGGAGGTTCGGGCAGTGGGGCCAACGTCCTGACTTTC.

V is TRBV19 and J is TRBJ2-3; D possibly corresponds to TRBD2 (6 bases). Trimming took off 1 base at V and 6 bases at J, with 14 bases between the two ends. Germline CDR1 and CDR2: LNHDA and SQIVND (reference sequence). The CDR3 covers 15 residues. The CDR3 sequence is CASSIAFSGPDTQYF. The CDR3, as DNA: TGTGCCAGTAGTATAGCGTTTAGCGGCCCGGATACGCAGTATTTT.

The V and J genes are TRBV7-2 and TRBJ2-1; a weak D match, TRBD2 (7 bases). This CDR3 is built from 18 residues. V was cut by 4 bases and J by 6 bases, with 25 bases left in between. Looked up from germline, CDR1 is SGHTA and CDR2 is FQGNSA. The CDR3 DNA follows: TGTGCCAGCAGCTCCTCCGCCCCCCGGGGGGCTATCTCCAATGAGCAGTTCTTC. This gives the protein CASSSSAPRGAISNEQFF. The variable domain in full, with the rest retrieved from reference TRBV7-2 and TRBJ2-1, is GAGVSQSPSNKVTEKGKDVELRCDPISGHTALYWYRQSLGQGLEFLIYFQGNSAPDKSGLPSDRFSAERTGGSVSTLTIQRTQQEDSAVYLCASSSSAPRGAISNEQFFGPGTRLTVL.

The V gene is TRBV7-9, the J gene TRBJ2-2, with TRBD2 identical over 13 bases. Germline loops: CDR1 SEHNR, CDR2 FQNEAQ (reference sequence). CDR3 size: 14 residues. The junction had 6 bases not matched to a gene; V was cut back by 10 bases and J by 7 bases. The CDR3: CATGTSGIFGELFF. As DNA, the CDR3 is TGTGCCACCGGGACTAGCGGGATATTCGGGGAGCTGTTTTTT.

V and J are TRBV4-1 and TRBJ2-1; D not certain. From germline, CDR1 is MGHRA and CDR2 YSYEKL. The V end was cut by 4 bases, the J end by 2 bases, with 9 bases between. CDR3 length equals 14 residues. CDR3 loop: CASSLGTTYNEQFF. CDR3 coding DNA: TGCGCCAGCAGCCTCGGTACCACCTACAATGAGCAGTTCTTC.

This chain joins TRBV30 and TRBJ2-3, with 9 bases identical to TRBD1. The CDR3 loop spans 13 amino acids. Germline CDR1 reads GTSNPN; CDR2 reads SVGIG (reference sequence). J was trimmed by 6 bases and V by 0 bases; bases with no gene match: 1. The CDR3: CAWSVQGADTQYF. DNA of the CDR3: TGTGCCTGGAGTGTACAGGGGGCGGATACGCAGTATTTT.

This chain joins TRBV28 and TRBJ2-3, with D maybe TRBD1 (6 bases). The CDR3 is 16 residues long. CDR1 and CDR2 (germline): MDHEN, SYDVKM. With 3 bases removed from V and 5 bases from J, the gap between germline ends came to 18 bases. This chain's CDR3 is CASSLSWSGDGDTQYF. The CDR3, as DNA: TGTGCCAGCAGTTTGAGTTGGTCAGGGGATGGAGATACGCAGTATTTT.

The V and J genes are TRBV30 and TRBJ2-2, with D uncertain. CDR1 is GTSNPN and CDR2 is SVGIG in the germline V gene (reference sequence). The CDR3 is 13 residues long. The V end lost 3 bases, the J end lost 8 bases, and 13 bases lay between the germline ends. The CDR3 here is CAWSNGLLGELFF. The CDR3 DNA sequence: TGTGCCTGGAGCAATGGCCTCCTTGGGGAGCTGTTTTTT.

The rearrangement joins TRBV6-1 to TRBJ2-7, with 7 bases matching TRBD1. The germline gives CDR1 MNHNS, CDR2 SASEGT. CDR3 length: 12 residues. Unmatched junction bases numbered 5, after V lost 1 base and J lost 11 bases. CDR3 bases: TGTGCCAGCAGTGAAGAGGGGGCTAGTGAGTACTTC. It is translated as CASSEEGASEYF.

This rearrangement joins TRBV6-6 to TRBJ2-1, with D perhaps matching TRBD2 (5 bases). Germline V gene sequence: CDR1 MNHNY, CDR2 SVGAGI (reference sequence). Trimming left V 2 bases short and J 10 bases short, with 15 bases between. CDR3 size: 14 residues. The CDR3 DNA reads as TGTGCCAGCAGTTACGGGCCTTCCTCGGGGGAGCAGTTCTTC. Translated: CASSYGPSSGEQFF.

This clone occurred a few times. The rearrangement joins TRBV9 to TRBJ2-1; 7 bases are a match to TRBD1. CDR1 SGDLS and CDR2 YYNGEE come from the germline V gene. J lost 2 bases, V lost 5 bases, and 10 bases had no gene match. The CDR3 is 16 amino acids. The CDR3 sequence is CASRPTGEGAYNEQFF. The CDR3 DNA is TGTGCCAGCAGGCCTACAGGGGAAGGGGCCTACAATGAGCAGTTCTTC.

V is TRBV5-1 and J is TRBJ2-3; D is unresolved. V was trimmed by 3 bases and J by 6 bases, leaving 8 bases between them. The CDR3 spans 12 residues. Germline V gene lookup returns CDR1 SGHRS and CDR2 YFSETQ. The CDR3 protein is CASSSNADTQYF. The CDR3 region has the DNA TGCGCCAGCAGCTCTAACGCGGATACGCAGTATTTT.